This is a list of T cell receptor beta chains from one sample in a study of T cells after somatic rescue of genetic block. Here immunoSEQ multiplex PCR was the method, and the copy in TCRdb shows in-frame clones only, minus some. The table has 110,000 or so clones, around nine tenths seen once. Specimen: peripheral blood mononuclear cells (PBMCs). Every receptor here comes from a woman aged 18-35 years. Each CDR3 is given with its conserved first and last residue. A D gene is named only where the DNA matches it firmly. Rows give clone size only sometimes, using once, few, many, or a class for an expanded clone.

abundance | d_gene | j_gene | v_gene | CDR3nt | CDR3aa
- | - | TRBJ1-4 | TRBV7-9 | TGTGCCAGCAGTCCCTCAACCCCGGGGTTGCGTGAAAAACTGTTTTTT | CASSPSTPGLREKLFF
once | - | TRBJ1-2 | TRBV27 | TGTGCCAGCAGTCCGAGACAGCTCTTGTACGGCTACACCTTC | CASSPRQLLYGYTF
- | - | TRBJ2-7 | TRBV13 | TGTGCCAGCAGTGCCGGGAAATGGGGCGAGCAGTACTTC | CASSAGKWGEQYF
few | TRBD1 | TRBJ1-2 | TRBV5-1 | TGCGCCAGCAGCACAATGACAGGGGCAAATGGCTACACCTTC | CASSTMTGANGYTF
once | - | TRBJ1-1 | TRBV6-6 | TGTGCCAGCAGGGTGAACACTGAAGCTTTCTTT | CASRVNTEAFF
once | - | TRBJ1-1 | TRBV19 | TGTGCCAGTAGTCGGGGTCCCGAGAAGACTGAAGCTTTCTTT | CASSRGPEKTEAFF
- | TRBD2 | TRBJ2-5 | TRBV5-4 | TGTGCCAGCAGCATTAGCGGGGAAGAGACCCAGTACTTC | CASSISGEETQYF
- | TRBD1 | TRBJ2-7 | TRBV5-8 | TGTGCCAGCAGCGCGGGACAGGGGTTATACGAGCAGTACTTC | CASSAGQGLYEQYF
- | - | TRBJ1-2 | TRBV7-3 | TGTGCCAGCAGCCTGGAGGGGGAGGGCTACACCTTC | CASSLEGEGYTF
- | - | TRBJ2-7 | TRBV9 | TGTGCCAGCAGCGTAGGTCCCCCCTCTCTCGCAGGGACTTACTCCTACGAGCAGTACTTC | CASSVGPPSLAGTYSYEQYF
- | - | TRBJ2-3 | TRBV19 | TGTGCCAGTAGTCCTTATCCGGGGGACCGCACAGATACGCAGTATTTT | CASSPYPGDRTDTQYF
- | TRBD1 | TRBJ2-1 | TRBV4-1 | TGCGCCAGCAGCCATGAACAGGGGATTGGGGAGCAGTTCTTC | CASSHEQGIGEQFF
- | - | TRBJ2-7 | TRBV6-5 | TGTGCCAGCAGTTACTCACAGGGCTCCTACGAGCAGTACTTC | CASSYSQGSYEQYF
- | TRBD2 | TRBJ2-1 | TRBV4-3 | TGCGCCAGCAGCCGACTAGCGGGGGAATACAATGAGCAGTTCTTC | CASSRLAGEYNEQFF
- | - | TRBJ2-1 | TRBV4-3 | TGCGCCAGCAGCCAAGGGGTTGGCAAGAATGAGCAGTTCTTC | CASSQGVGKNEQFF
- | - | TRBJ1-6 | TRBV7-2 | TGTGCCAGCAGCTTAGACTATAATTCACCCCTCCACTTT | CASSLDYNSPLHF
once | - | TRBJ2-7 | TRBV18 | TGTGCCAGCTCACCACGGACGGCTAGCTACGAGCAGTACTTC | CASSPRTASYEQYF
- | - | TRBJ2-7 | TRBV6-5 | TGTGCCAGCAGTTACAGAGATGGAGGGTACGAGCAGTACTTC | CASSYRDGGYEQYF
- | - | TRBJ2-3 | TRBV5-4 | TGTGCCAGCAGCTTGGATAAAGGCACAGATACGCAGTATTTT | CASSLDKGTDTQYF
- | - | TRBJ1-5 | TRBV6-5 | TGTGCCAGCAGTTACGGTAGCAATCAGCCCCAGCATTTT | CASSYGSNQPQHF
- | - | TRBJ1-2 | TRBV18 | TGTGCCAGCTCACCATCAGGGGAGGCTGGCTACACCTTC | CASSPSGEAGYTF
- | - | TRBJ2-7 | TRBV7-8 | TGTGCCAGCAGCCATCGAGGCAGGGGAATCAACGAGCAGTACTTC | CASSHRGRGINEQYF
- | - | TRBJ2-5 | TRBV9 | TGTGCCAGCAGCGTGATGAGCCTAGGGGAGACCCAGTACTTC | CASSVMSLGETQYF
- | - | TRBJ2-4 | TRBV21-1 | TGTGCCAGCAGCAGGGGGACAGGCCTAGCCAAAAACATTCAGTACTTC | CASSRGTGLAKNIQYF